This TCR beta chain is drawn from a study of radiotherapy plus CTLA-4 blockade in lung cancer. Sequenced by immunoSEQ multiplex PCR; TCRdb stores in-frame clones only, minus some. The sample includes tens of thousands of clones, 60% to 85% of them seen just once. The study gave focal radiation plus ipilimumab CTLA-4 blockade to patients with chemo-refractory metastatic non-small-cell lung cancer. The germline CDR1 and CDR2 sequences are SGHTA and FQGNSA. This CDR3 spans 16 amino acids. V was pared by 6 bases and J by 3 bases, with 15 bases between. This receptor was taken from a human donor with non-small cell lung cancer whose response to radiotherapy plus ipilimumab could not be evaluated. Some clones in this sample may be carry-over from other donors' samples. The sample was peripheral blood, taken from a patient treated with radiotherapy plus ipilimumab. The rearrangement links TRBV7-2 to TRBJ1-6, with a tentative D call TRBD1 (5 bases). The CDR3 DNA is TGTGCCAGCAGACCAGTTTCACAGGTCTATAATTCACCCCTCCACTTT. Protein product: CASRPVSQVYNSPLHF. The variable domain in full, completed from reference TRBV7-2 and TRBJ1-6, reads GAGVSQSPSNKVTEKGKDVELRCDPISGHTALYWYRQSLGQGLEFLIYFQGNSAPDKSGLPSDRFSAERTGGSVSTLTIQRTQQEDSAVYLCASRPVSQVYNSPLHFGNGTRLTVT.